This TCR beta chain was captured by sequencing in a study of shared clonotypes between healthy human individuals. Study observations and caveats: Sharing of clonotypes among donors was expected to vary with sequencing depth. Among non-shared clonotypes, generation probabilities were lower than among those shared by all four donors.

The ends lost 1 base at V and 4 bases at J; junction bases unmatched: 2. Germline V CDR1 and CDR2: SGHNT, YYREEE (reference sequence). The CDR3 covers 14 residues. With regard to this clone: Its target is unknown. Other DNA sequences in this sample translate to the same CDR3.

Once extracted for a subset, genomic DNA was divided evenly among several immunoSEQ plates. The data were produced by immunoSEQ multiplex PCR, yet TCRdb's version contains in-frame clones alone and is incomplete. The sample holds 950,000 to 1,300,000 clones; more than 60% are singletons and the top ten take roughly 1.5%. This TCR was sampled from a man between 18 and 35 years old in good health. The specimen sequenced was memory CD4+ T cells sorted from blood. Sample subset: CD45RA-negative fraction. The chain has TRBV5-4 and TRBJ2-3; 8 bases agree with TRBD1. CDR3 amino acids: CASSLSRGPDTQYF. The CDR3 DNA follows: TGTGCCAGCAGCTTGTCCAGGGGGCCAGATACGCAGTATTTT.